Detailed here is one TCR beta chain. This CDR3 is built from 13 residues. CDR1 and CDR2 from the germline V gene are KGHSH and LQKENI. V lost 6 bases to trimming and J lost 6 bases, with 11 bases between them. Only in-frame clones appear in the TCRdb table, and some are missing; sequencing was by immunoSEQ multiplex PCR. In the table there are some 66,000 clones, about nine tenths of which are singletons. This record belongs to a study of blood T cell repertoires in COVID-19. The sequencing sample was made of peripheral blood. The sequence came from a human donor with active COVID-19. The donor label of this sample is uncertain. V is TRBV18 and J is TRBJ2-2; D is perhaps TRBD2 (5 bases). CDR3 loop: CASSFPGAGELFF. CDR3 nucleotides: TGTGCCAGCTCCTTCCCCGGGGCCGGGGAGCTGTTTTTT.